A single sample is the source of the 13 T cell receptor beta chains below, sequenced in a study of shared clonotypes between healthy human individuals. This table comes from immunoSEQ multiplex PCR, and its TCRdb copy is limited to in-frame clones, with some not included. The sample includes under 750,000 clones, roughly two thirds of them seen just once. The sequenced sample consisted of memory CD4+ T cells sorted from blood. Sample subset: CD45RA-negative fraction. All receptors derive from a woman between 25 and 40 years old in good health.

The V call is TRBV9, the J call TRBJ2-7, with unresolved D. The CDR3 is 16 amino acids. The germline V gene has CDR1 SGDLS and CDR2 YYNGEE. V was trimmed by 0 bases and J by 0 bases, leaving 13 bases between them. For the CDR3, the DNA is TGTGCCAGCAGCGTAGATCGGAGCGCCATCTCCTACGAGCAGTACTTC. As protein: CASSVDRSAISYEQYF. The whole variable domain, filled in from reference TRBV9 and TRBJ2-7, reads DSGVTQTPKHLITATGQRVTLRCSPRSGDLSVYWYQQSLDQGLQFLIQYYNGEERAKGNILERFSAQQFPDLHSELNLSSLELGDSALYFCASSVDRSAISYEQYFGPGTRLTVT.

The V gene is TRBV18, the J gene TRBJ1-1; the D is unclear. V lost 0 bases to trimming and J lost 4 bases, with 15 bases between them. The CDR3 length is 16 residues. Germline V gives CDR1 KGHSH, CDR2 LQKENI. This CDR3 is CASSPPSSKVFTEAFF. Written as DNA, the CDR3 is TGTGCCAGCTCACCACCGTCCTCCAAGGTTTTCACTGAAGCTTTCTTT.

This rearrangement joins TRBV18 to TRBJ1-5; D uncertain. Germline values: CDR1 KGHSH, CDR2 LQKENI. V lost 1 base, J lost 7 bases, and 8 bases lay in between. The CDR3 runs 13 residues. This CDR3 is CASSPQGKQPQHF. The CDR3 region has the DNA TGTGCCAGCTCACCACAGGGAAAACAGCCCCAGCATTTT. The full variable domain, its missing parts supplied by reference TRBV18 and TRBJ1-5, is NAGVMQNPRHLVRRRGQEARLRCSPMKGHSHVYWYRQLPEEGLKFMVYLQKENIIDESGMPKERFSAEFPKEGPSILRIQQVVRGDSAAYFCASSPQGKQPQHFGDGTRLSIL.

J is TRBJ1-5 and V is TRBV28; possible D gene TRBD1, 6 bases. The CDR3 length is 15 residues. Germline CDR1 reads MDHEN; CDR2 reads SYDVKM. V was cut by 4 bases and J by 5 bases, with 15 bases left in between. CDR3 coding DNA: TGTGCCAGCAGTTCAGCTACAGGGAACCATCAGCCCCAGCATTTT. Translated, it gives CASSSATGNHQPQHF.

The J gene is TRBJ2-7, the V gene TRBV11-2; TRBD1 matches at 7 bases. Trimming removed 4 bases from V and 7 bases from J; junction bases left unmatched: 10. CDR3 length equals 14 residues. Germline V gene lookup returns CDR1 SGHAT and CDR2 FQNNGV. CDR3 in DNA: TGTGCCAGCAGCTGGGGGCCAGGGGGATTGGAGCAGTACTTC. Translating gives CASSWGPGGLEQYF.

Comment on this clone: A far bigger clonotype differs at one base, so this is likely a read error. Other nucleotide sequences from this sample produce the same CDR3. For the CDR3, the DNA is TGCGCCAGCAGCTTGGATACCAGCTCCTACAATGAGCAGTTCTTC. This translates into CASSLDTSSYNEQFF. The genes are TRBV5-1 and TRBJ2-1; no definite D call. The CDR3 has 15 residues. The germline gives CDR1 SGHRS, CDR2 YFSETQ. Deletions cut 0 bases from V and 0 bases from J, with 7 bases between. The full variable domain, its missing parts supplied by reference TRBV5-1 and TRBJ2-1, is KAGVTQTPRYLIKTRGQQVTLSCSPISGHRSVSWYQQTPGQGLQFLFEYFSETQRNKGNFPGRFSGRQFSNSRSEMNVSTLELGDSALYLCASSLDTSSYNEQFFGPGTRLTVL.

J is TRBJ2-1 and V is TRBV2; perhaps D is TRBD1 or TRBD2 (5 bases each). Per the germline V gene, CDR1 is SNHLY and CDR2 is FYNNEI. Trimming removed 3 bases at V and 9 bases at J, with 6 bases between. CDR3 length equals 11 residues. Here the CDR3 reads CASSDGGEQFF. CDR3 in DNA: TGTGCCAGCAGTGATGGGGGTGAGCAGTTCTTC.

The chain combines TRBV27 with TRBJ1-4, with D possibly matching TRBD1 (5 bases). This CDR3 has 11 residues. Trimming removed 8 bases at V and 8 bases at J, with 9 bases between. Germline CDR1 and CDR2: MNHEY and SMNVEV (reference sequence). The CDR3 spells CASFGDEKLFF. Here the CDR3 DNA reads TGTGCCAGCTTTGGGGACGAAAAACTGTTTTTT. Variable domain in full (rest from reference TRBV27 and TRBJ1-4): EAQVTQNPRYLITVTGKKLTVTCSQNMNHEYMSWYRQDPGLGLRQIYYSMNVEVTDKGDVPEGYKVSRKEKRNFPLILESPSPNQTSLYFCASFGDEKLFFGSGTQLSVL.

V gene TRBV28 combines with J gene TRBJ2-7; 11 positions agree with TRBD1. This CDR3 contains 16 residues. With 6 bases clipped from V and 3 bases from J, the junction kept 10 bases outside the gene matches. The germline V gene encodes CDR1 MDHEN and CDR2 SYDVKM. The CDR3: CASRGNTGTGGYEQYF. The CDR3 DNA reads as TGTGCCAGCAGAGGAAACACCGGGACAGGGGGCTACGAGCAGTACTTC.

This clone has just one count. The J gene is TRBJ1-2, the V gene TRBV7-9; 7 bases match TRBD1. The V gene end was trimmed by 5 bases and the J gene end by 8 bases; junction bases not matched to a gene: 14. There are 15 residues in the CDR3. CDR1 SEHNR and CDR2 FQNEAQ come from the germline V gene (reference sequence). The CDR3 bases are TGTGCCAGCAGCCCCGGGACAGTTCAAGTAGACGGCTACACCTTC. Encoded protein: CASSPGTVQVDGYTF.

This sequence joins TRBV4-2 and TRBJ2-1; 7 bases match TRBD2. The trim removed 0 bases at V and 6 bases at J, leaving 5 bases unmatched. CDR1 is LGHNA, CDR2 YNFKEQ, per germline. The CDR3 has 15 residues. The CDR3 DNA sequence: TGTGCCAGCAGCCAAGATGGGACTATACTCAATGAGCAGTTCTTC. Its translation is CASSQDGTILNEQFF.

This clone appeared a single time. The chain recombines TRBV27 with TRBJ1-4; the D is unclear. The CDR3 has 16 residues. Trimming took 4 bases from V and 8 from J, leaving 20 bases between them. In germline, CDR1 is MNHEY, CDR2 SMNVEV (reference sequence). The CDR3 nucleotides read TGTGCCAGCAGTTCCTCCGGCGGGGTTCAAGGCGAAAAACTGTTTTTT. Residues: CASSSSGGVQGEKLFF.

Only a few counts were recorded for this clone. At one boundary the junction diverges from the germline segment, which might be a read error. V and J are TRBV6-1 and TRBJ2-7; a weak D match, TRBD2 (6 bases). Germline values: CDR1 MNHNS, CDR2 SASEGT. The CDR3 is made up of 15 amino acids. DNA for the CDR3: TGTGCCAGCAGCGAAGGGGTTAGCGGCTCCTACGAGCAGTACTTC. Residues: CASSEGVSGSYEQYF.